This T cell receptor beta chain was documented in a study of cytomegalovirus exposure and HLA in healthy donors. Study-level findings and limits: In a later analysis, at a false discovery rate of 0.05, approximately 16,000 TCR beta sequences matched HLA alleles. Researchers reported in a later analysis that common viral pathogens appeared linked to several top clusters. Presence/absence analyses treated sequencing depth as roughly uniform across donors.

Primers included in the PCR were 60 Vbeta and 13 Jbeta primers. The repertoire was sequenced with immunoSEQ multiplex PCR; TCRdb's copy has only in-frame clones and lacks some. Counted here are fewer than 250,000 clones, over 65% occurring once; the ten biggest clones make up around 0.63%. The germline V gene encodes CDR1 SNHLY and CDR2 FYNNEI. The CDR3 totals 15 residues. J lost 6 bases, V lost 6 bases, and 10 bases had no gene match. A note on this clone: Antigen: not known.

The TCR comes from a man younger than 35 in good health and CMV-seronegative. This chain links TRBV2 with TRBJ2-5, with 10 bases that match TRBD2. Source material: PBMCs. CDR3 region: CASRNLLAGEQTQYF. CDR3 bases: TGTGCCAGCAGGAACCTCCTAGCGGGAGAACAGACCCAGTACTTC.